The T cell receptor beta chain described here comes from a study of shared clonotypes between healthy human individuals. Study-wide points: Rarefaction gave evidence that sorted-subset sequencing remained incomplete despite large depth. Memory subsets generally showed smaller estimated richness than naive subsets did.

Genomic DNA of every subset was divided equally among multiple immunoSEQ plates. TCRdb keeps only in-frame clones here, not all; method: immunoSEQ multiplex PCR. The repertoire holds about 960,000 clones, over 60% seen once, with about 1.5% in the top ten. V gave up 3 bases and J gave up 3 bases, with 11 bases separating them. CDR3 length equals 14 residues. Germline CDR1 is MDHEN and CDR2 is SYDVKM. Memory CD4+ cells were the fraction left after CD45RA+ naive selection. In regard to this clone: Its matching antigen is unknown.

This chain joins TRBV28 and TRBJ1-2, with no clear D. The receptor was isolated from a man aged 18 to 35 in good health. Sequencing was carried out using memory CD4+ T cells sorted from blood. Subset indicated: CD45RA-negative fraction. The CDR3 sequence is CASSFGRSDYGYTF. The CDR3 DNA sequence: TGTGCCAGCAGTTTTGGACGAAGTGACTATGGCTACACCTTC.